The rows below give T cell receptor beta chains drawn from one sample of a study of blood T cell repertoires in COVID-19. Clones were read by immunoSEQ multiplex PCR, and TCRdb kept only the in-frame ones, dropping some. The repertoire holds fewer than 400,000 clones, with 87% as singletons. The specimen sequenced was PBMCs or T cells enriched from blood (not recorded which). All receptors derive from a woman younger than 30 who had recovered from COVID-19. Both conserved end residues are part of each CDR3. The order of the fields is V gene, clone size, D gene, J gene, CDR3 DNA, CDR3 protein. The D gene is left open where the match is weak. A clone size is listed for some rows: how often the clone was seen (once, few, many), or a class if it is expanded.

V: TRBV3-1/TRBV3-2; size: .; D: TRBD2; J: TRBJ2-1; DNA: TGTGCCAGCAGCCAAGCCCTAGCGGTCAATGAGCAGTTCTTC; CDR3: CASSQALAVNEQFF
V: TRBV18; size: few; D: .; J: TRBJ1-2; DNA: TGTGCCAGCTCACCTCCCGGGGGTGCAAGGACTAACTATGGCTACACCTTC; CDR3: CASSPPGGARTNYGYTF
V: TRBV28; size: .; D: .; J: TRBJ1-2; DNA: TGTGCCAGCAGTCCCGGGTGGTATGGCTACACCTTC; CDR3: CASSPGWYGYTF
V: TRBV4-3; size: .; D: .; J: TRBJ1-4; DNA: TGCGCCAGCAGCCAAGATGAGGGGGTAGACGATGAAAAACTGTTTTTT; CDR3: CASSQDEGVDDEKLFF
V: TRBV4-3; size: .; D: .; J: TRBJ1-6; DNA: TGCGCCAGCAGCCAAGACAGGGGCGGATATTCACCCCTCCACTTT; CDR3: CASSQDRGGYSPLHF
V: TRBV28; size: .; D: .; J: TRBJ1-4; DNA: TGTGCCAGCAGCATCCAGGGTTATGGGACTAATGAAAAACTGTTTTTT; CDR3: CASSIQGYGTNEKLFF
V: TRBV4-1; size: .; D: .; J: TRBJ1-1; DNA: TGCGCCAGCAGCCAAGTTTCGGTACAGGGGAACACTGAAGCTTTCTTT; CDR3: CASSQVSVQGNTEAFF
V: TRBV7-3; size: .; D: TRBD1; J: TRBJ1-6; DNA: TGTGCCAGCAGCTCCACAGGGGTAGGGTCACCCCTCCACTTT; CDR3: CASSSTGVGSPLHF
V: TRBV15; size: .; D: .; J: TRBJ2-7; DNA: TGTGCCACCAGCAGAGATCGCGCTAGCGCACGCTACGAGCAGTACTTC; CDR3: CATSRDRASARYEQYF
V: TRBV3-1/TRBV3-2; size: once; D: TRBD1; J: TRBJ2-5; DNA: TGTGCCAGCAGCCACCCTCCCGGGACAGGGGTGAAAGAGACCCAGTACTTC; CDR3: CASSHPPGTGVKETQYF
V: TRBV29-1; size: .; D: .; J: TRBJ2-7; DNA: TGCAGCGTTTCAAACAGGGTGCCATACGAGCAGTACTTC; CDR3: CSVSNRVPYEQYF
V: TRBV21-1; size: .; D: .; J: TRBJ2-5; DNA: TGTGCCAGCAGCTCGCACCCTTGGGGACCGGGGGGAGAGACCCAGTACTTC; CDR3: CASSSHPWGPGGETQYF
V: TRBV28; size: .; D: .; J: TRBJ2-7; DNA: TGTGCCAGCAGTTTGGGAAACAGGGAATACGAGCAGTACTTC; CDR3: CASSLGNREYEQYF
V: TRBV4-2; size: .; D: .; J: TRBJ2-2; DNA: TGTGCCAGCAGCCAAGCGGGGGTAAACACCGGGGAGCTGTTTTTT; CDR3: CASSQAGVNTGELFF
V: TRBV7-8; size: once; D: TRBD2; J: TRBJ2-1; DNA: TGTGCCAGCAGCTCCGTGGAGCGGGAGGGTAACAATGAGCAGTTCTTC; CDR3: CASSSVEREGNNEQFF
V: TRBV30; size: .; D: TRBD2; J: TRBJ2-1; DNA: TGTGCCTGGGGACTAGCGGGGACCTACAATGAGCAGTTCTTC; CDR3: CAWGLAGTYNEQFF
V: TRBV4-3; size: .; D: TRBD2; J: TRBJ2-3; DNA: TGCGCCAGCAGCCAAGACCGGGGGGGGCCAGATACGCAGTATTTT; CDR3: CASSQDRGGPDTQYF
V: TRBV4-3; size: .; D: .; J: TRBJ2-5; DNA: TGCGCCAGCAGCCAGATACAGGGGGGGGAGACCCAGTACTTC; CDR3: CASSQIQGGETQYF
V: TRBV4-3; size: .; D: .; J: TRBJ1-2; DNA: TGCGCCAGCAGCTCAGGGTGGGGCTACACCTTC; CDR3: CASSSGWGYTF
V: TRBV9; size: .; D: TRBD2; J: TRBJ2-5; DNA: TGTGCCAGCAGCGTGGGACTAGCGGGAGAGACCCAGTACTTC; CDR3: CASSVGLAGETQYF
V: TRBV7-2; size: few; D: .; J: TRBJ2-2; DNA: TGTGCCAGCAGCTTAGGCACGGGGGTGAACACCGGGGAGCTGTTTTTT; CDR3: CASSLGTGVNTGELFF
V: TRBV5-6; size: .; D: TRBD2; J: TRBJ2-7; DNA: TGTGCCAGCAGCCCGGGACTAGCGAACTACGAGCAGTACTTC; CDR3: CASSPGLANYEQYF